One and the same sample provided the 3 T cell receptor beta chains below, sequenced in a study of shared clonotypes between healthy human individuals. CD45RO-negative, CCR7-selected cells formed the naive CD8 fraction, which excluded terminally differentiated effector memory CD45RA+ cells. The method was immunoSEQ multiplex PCR; TCRdb's version includes in-frame clones alone and lacks a portion of them. In the table there are roughly 2.1 million clones, approximately 94% of which are singletons. The specimen was naive CD8+ T cells from PBMCs. The receptors derive from a man aged 18 to 30 in good health. Some clones in this sample may be carry-over from other donors' samples.

This clone was counted a few times. The V and J genes are TRBV2 and TRBJ1-5, with 7 bases identical to TRBD1. After removal of 8 bases from V and 5 bases from J, the junction contained 3 bases not matched to a gene. The CDR3 is made up of 12 amino acids. CDR1 and CDR2 (germline): SNHLY, FYNNEI. The CDR3 DNA sequence: TGTGCCAGCCTGGGGACAGATCAGCCCCAGCATTTT. Amino acids: CASLGTDQPQHF.

The chain employs TRBV27 and TRBJ2-1; 12 bases are a match to TRBD2. This CDR3 region has 16 residues. The germline gives CDR1 MNHEY, CDR2 SMNVEV (reference sequence). J lost 5 bases, V lost 4 bases, and 6 bases had no gene match. The CDR3 is CASSSRTSGADNEQFF. The DNA of the CDR3 is TGTGCCAGCAGTTCCAGGACTAGCGGGGCCGACAATGAGCAGTTCTTC.

In its sample, this clone was seen once. The chain recombines TRBV5-6 with TRBJ2-1, with TRBD2 matching 8 bases. This CDR3 has 12 amino acids. Germline V gene lookup returns CDR1 SGHDT and CDR2 YYEEEE. V lost 3 bases to trimming and J lost 8 bases; unmatched junction nucleotides: 1. The chain's CDR3 is CASSWTSHEQFF. In nucleotides, the CDR3 is TGTGCCAGCAGCTGGACTAGCCATGAGCAGTTCTTC.